The clone carrying this T cell receptor (beta chain) is a singleton in its sample. Its target is unknown. Vbeta (60) and Jbeta (13) primers were used in the PCR. TCRdb's table, derived via immunoSEQ multiplex PCR, lists solely in-frame clones and lacks some. The sample lists over 100,000 clones; 60% to 80% were seen once. The junction had 6 bases not matched to a gene; V was cut back by 0 bases and J by 8 bases. The CDR3 totals 15 residues. The germline gives CDR1 SGDLS, CDR2 YYNGEE. This sample is drawn from a study of cytomegalovirus exposure and HLA in healthy donors. Whole-study findings and limits: Accurate prediction of most subjects' HLA-A and HLA-B alleles from TCR beta sequences was reported. The records held CMV serostatus as the only immune exposure information. Cytomegalovirus association was assigned to 150 to 200 TCR beta chains. TCR beta V segments were, for the most part, productive about 87% or about 30% of the time in an earlier analysis.

The TCR sequence derives from a male donor in good health and CMV-seronegative. The chain is built from TRBV9 and TRBJ2-1; 9 nucleotides match TRBD1. What was sequenced was PBMCs. CDR3 residues: CASSVEGDREDEQFF. CDR3 in DNA: TGTGCCAGCAGCGTAGAGGGGGACAGGGAAGATGAGCAGTTCTTC.